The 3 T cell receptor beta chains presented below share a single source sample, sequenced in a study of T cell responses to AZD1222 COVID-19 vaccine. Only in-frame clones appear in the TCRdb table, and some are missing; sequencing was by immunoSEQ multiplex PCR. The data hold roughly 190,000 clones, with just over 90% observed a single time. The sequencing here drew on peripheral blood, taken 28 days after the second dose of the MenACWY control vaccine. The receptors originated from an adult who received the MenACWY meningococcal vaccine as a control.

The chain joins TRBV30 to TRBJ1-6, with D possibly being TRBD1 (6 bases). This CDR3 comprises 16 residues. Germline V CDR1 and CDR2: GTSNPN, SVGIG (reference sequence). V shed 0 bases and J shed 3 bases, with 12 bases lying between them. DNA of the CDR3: TGTGCCTGGAGTGTTTCGGGGGGGCTCTATAATTCACCCCTCCACTTT. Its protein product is CAWSVSGGLYNSPLHF.

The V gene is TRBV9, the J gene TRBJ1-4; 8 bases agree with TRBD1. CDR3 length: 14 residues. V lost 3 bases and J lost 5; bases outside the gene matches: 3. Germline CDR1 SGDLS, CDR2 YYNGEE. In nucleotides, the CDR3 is TGTGCCAGCAGCGACAGGGGGTCAAATGAAAAACTGTTTTTT. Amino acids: CASSDRGSNEKLFF.

The CDR3 loop is CASSSPLLDGEAFF. CDR3 in DNA: TGTGCCAGCAGCTCCCCCTTGCTAGACGGTGAAGCTTTCTTT. The chain links TRBV7-9 to TRBJ1-1; D uncertain. The CDR3 spans 14 residues. Trimming took 4 bases from V and 7 from J, leaving 16 bases between them. Per germline, CDR1 SEHNR and CDR2 FQNEAQ (reference sequence).